This record looks at one T cell receptor (beta chain) sequence and its context. The record originates from a study of T cell responses to AZD1222 COVID-19 vaccine. Produced via immunoSEQ multiplex PCR; TCRdb's table is partial and in-frame only. The table has about 130,000 clones, just under 95% seen once. V was clipped by 1 base and J by 15 bases; unmatched bases: 5. Germline CDR1 and CDR2: DFQATT and SNEGSKA (reference sequence). This CDR3 region has 11 residues. Material: peripheral blood, obtained 28 days after the second AZD1222 dose. The genes are TRBV20-1 and TRBJ2-1, with 8 nucleotides matching TRBD1. The receptor comes from an adult who received the AZD1222 COVID-19 vaccine. CDR3 sequence (DNA): TGCAGTGCTAGAGTCCCACAGGGGGGGTTCTTC. Translating it yields CSARVPQGGFF.